Presented here are 14 T cell receptor beta chains from one specimen sequenced in a study of T cell responses to AZD1222 COVID-19 vaccine. TCRdb keeps only in-frame clones here, not all; method: immunoSEQ multiplex PCR. This sample has some 140,000 clones, with approximately 91% found just once. Sequencing was performed on peripheral blood, taken on day 0 of AZD1222 vaccination. These receptors originate from an adult in good health.

This rearrangement joins TRBV6-8 to TRBJ1-5; weak D call: TRBD1 (5 bases). V lost 7 bases and J lost 3, with 19 bases in between. Looked up from germline, CDR1 is MNHGY and CDR2 is SAAAGT. The CDR3 is made up of 16 amino acids. CDR3 sequence: CASNNAGVGNNQPQHF. As DNA, the CDR3 is TGTGCCAGCAATAACGCGGGGGTAGGGAACAATCAGCCCCAGCATTTT.

The genes are TRBV7-8 and TRBJ2-1; TRBD2 aligns across 7 bases. This CDR3 is built from 16 residues. The J segment lost 0 bases and the V segment lost 5 bases, leaving 7 bases of the junction unmatched. CDR1 and CDR2 from the germline V gene are SGHVS and FQNEAQ. CDR3 coding DNA: TGTGCCAGCAGCCCAAAGCGGGGAAACTCCTACAATGAGCAGTTCTTC. Translated: CASSPKRGNSYNEQFF.

This clone is a singleton in its sample. J is TRBJ1-5 and V is TRBV9; the D gene is possibly TRBD1 (5 bases). This CDR3 has 13 amino acids. Deletions cut 4 bases from V and 9 bases from J, with 14 bases between. CDR1 and CDR2 (germline): SGDLS, YYNGEE. The CDR3 protein is CASSTGTGLPQHF. The CDR3 nucleotides read TGTGCCAGCAGCACAGGAACGGGATTGCCCCAGCATTTT. Based on the CDR3 plus reference TRBV9 and TRBJ1-5, the full variable domain is DSGVTQTPKHLITATGQRVTLRCSPRSGDLSVYWYQQSLDQGLQFLIQYYNGEERAKGNILERFSAQQFPDLHSELNLSSLELGDSALYFCASSTGTGLPQHFGDGTRLSIL.

The J gene is TRBJ1-6, the V gene TRBV2, with 9 nucleotides matching TRBD1. CDR1 and CDR2 (germline): SNHLY, FYNNEI. The trim removed 6 bases at V and 5 bases at J, leaving 8 bases unmatched. The CDR3 runs to 16 residues. The CDR3 spells CASRPPRQGDNSPLHF. As DNA, the CDR3 is TGTGCCAGCAGACCCCCTCGACAGGGGGATAATTCACCCCTCCACTTT.

The chain is built from TRBV7-9 and TRBJ1-5; 7 bases line up with TRBD1. V shed 3 bases and J 3 bases; nucleotides not matched to a gene: 8. Germline lookup yields CDR1 SEHNR and CDR2 FQNEAQ (reference sequence). CDR3 size: 16 residues. As DNA, the CDR3 is TGTGCCAGCAGCTTGGCTAACAGGGGACCCAATCAGCCCCAGCATTTT. As protein: CASSLANRGPNQPQHF.

This clone was found once. The chain couples TRBV5-1 to TRBJ2-2, with D perhaps TRBD1 (5 bases). The CDR3 has 15 amino acids. V lost 7 bases to trimming and J lost 5 bases, with 18 bases between them. Germline V gives CDR1 SGHRS, CDR2 YFSETQ. CDR3 nucleotide sequence: TGCGCCAGCCGAGAGAAGGGGATTGAAACCGGGGAGCTGTTTTTT. The encoded protein is CASREKGIETGELFF.

The rearrangement links TRBV12-5 to TRBJ1-2; a weak D match, TRBD1 (5 bases). The CDR3 covers 14 residues. Between the trimmed V and J ends, which lost 7 bases and 0 bases, there was a span of 12 bases. The germline V gene encodes CDR1 LGHNT and CDR2 FRNRAP. CDR3 sequence: CASAGGAANYGYTF. Here the CDR3 DNA reads TGTGCTAGTGCCGGAGGGGCAGCTAACTATGGCTACACCTTC.

A single count supports this clone. The rearrangement uses TRBV27 and TRBJ2-7; TRBD2 agrees at 10 bases. Germline V gene lookup returns CDR1 MNHEY and CDR2 SMNVEV (reference sequence). V trimming: 0 bases; J trimming: 3 bases; junction bases outside the gene matches: 5. The CDR3 totals 16 residues. The CDR3 here is CASSLSRTSGHYEQYF. In DNA, the CDR3 is TGTGCCAGCAGTTTATCCCGGACTAGCGGACACTACGAGCAGTACTTC.

The CDR3 DNA reads TGTGCCAGCAGGAGGGGCATGAACACTGAAGCTTTCTTT. It is translated as CASRRGMNTEAFF. V usage is TRBV2 and J usage is TRBJ1-1, with D tentatively TRBD1 (5 bases). This CDR3 contains 13 residues. The V gene lost 6 bases and the J gene lost 0 bases, with 8 bases spanning the gap. CDR1 is SNHLY, CDR2 FYNNEI, per germline.

This sequence joins TRBV6-2 or TRBV6-3 and TRBJ1-2; 8 nucleotides line up with TRBD1. Germline-derived CDR1 and CDR2 are MNHEY and SVGEGT. This CDR3 has 13 residues. Germline trimming cut 6 bases from V and 8 bases from J; bases unmatched to any gene: 8. The CDR3 nucleotides are TGTGCCAGCAGCCTGGACAGGGCGGGAGGCTACACCTTC. Its protein is CASSLDRAGGYTF.

The gene calls are TRBV12-3 or TRBV12-4 and TRBJ1-4; D is undetermined. Trimming stripped 8 bases from V and 8 bases from J, with 15 bases between. This CDR3 comprises 13 residues. The CDR3 reads CASFSGRGEKLFF. As DNA, the CDR3 is TGTGCCAGCTTCTCGGGCCGAGGGGAAAAACTGTTTTTT.

This chain joins TRBV9 and TRBJ2-7; 14 bases are a match to TRBD2. This CDR3 is built from 19 residues. CDR1 is SGDLS, CDR2 YYNGEE, per germline. V was clipped by 2 bases and J by 5 bases; unmatched bases: 15. CDR3 DNA sequence: TGTGCCAGCAGCGTGGGGACTAGCGGGAGTAAAAGAGCGATGAACGAGCAGTACTTC. It yields the protein CASSVGTSGSKRAMNEQYF.

This clone was found once. The chain carries TRBV18 and TRBJ2-5; weak D call: TRBD1 (5 bases). Germline values: CDR1 KGHSH, CDR2 LQKENI. Deletions cut 2 bases from V and 3 bases from J, with 10 bases between. This CDR3 spans 14 amino acids. The CDR3 loop reads CASSPRQTEETQYF. In nucleotides, the CDR3 is TGTGCCAGCTCACCAAGGCAGACAGAAGAGACCCAGTACTTC.

The chain links TRBV5-1 to TRBJ2-1; 11 bases line up with TRBD2. The CDR3 is 15 amino acids. Per the germline V gene, CDR1 is SGHRS and CDR2 is YFSETQ. With 4 bases clipped from V and 9 bases from J, the junction kept 9 bases outside the gene matches. The CDR3 DNA sequence: TGCGCCAGCAGCCCACTAGCGGGAGTTGGGGGTGAGCAGTTCTTC. It translates to CASSPLAGVGGEQFF. Complete variable domain (other parts from reference TRBV5-1 and TRBJ2-1): KAGVTQTPRYLIKTRGQQVTLSCSPISGHRSVSWYQQTPGQGLQFLFEYFSETQRNKGNFPGRFSGRQFSNSRSEMNVSTLELGDSALYLCASSPLAGVGGEQFFGPGTRLTVL.